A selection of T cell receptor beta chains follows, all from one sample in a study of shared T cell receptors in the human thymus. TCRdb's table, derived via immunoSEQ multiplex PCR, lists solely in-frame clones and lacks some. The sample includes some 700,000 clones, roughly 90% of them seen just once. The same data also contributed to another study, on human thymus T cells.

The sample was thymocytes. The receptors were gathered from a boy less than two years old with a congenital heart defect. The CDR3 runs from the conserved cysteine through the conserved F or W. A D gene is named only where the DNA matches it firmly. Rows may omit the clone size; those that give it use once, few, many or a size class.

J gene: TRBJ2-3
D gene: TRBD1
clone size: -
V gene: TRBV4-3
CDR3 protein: CASSHRTGRTDTQYF
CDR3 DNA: TGCGCCAGCAGCCATCGGACAGGACGCACAGATACGCAGTATTTT

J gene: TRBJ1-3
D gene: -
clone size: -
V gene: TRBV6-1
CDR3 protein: CASRSRVVSGNTIYF
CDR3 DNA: TGTGCCAGCAGGTCGAGGGTAGTCTCTGGAAACACCATATATTTT

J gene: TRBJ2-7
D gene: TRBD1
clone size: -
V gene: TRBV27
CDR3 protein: CASSLTGQGTYEQYF
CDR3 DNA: TGTGCCAGCAGTTTAACGGGACAGGGTACCTACGAGCAGTACTTC

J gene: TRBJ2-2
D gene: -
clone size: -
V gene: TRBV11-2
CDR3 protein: CASSLTGLPHTGELFF
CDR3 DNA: TGTGCCAGCAGCTTAACAGGCCTCCCTCACACCGGGGAGCTGTTTTTT

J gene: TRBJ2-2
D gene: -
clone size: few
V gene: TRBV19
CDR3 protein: CASSMALAVNTGELFF
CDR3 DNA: TGTGCCAGTAGTATGGCACTAGCCGTGAACACCGGGGAGCTGTTTTTT

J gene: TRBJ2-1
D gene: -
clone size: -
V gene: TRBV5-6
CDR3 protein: CASSLPRYNEQFF
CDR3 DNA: TGTGCCAGCAGCTTGCCCAGGTACAATGAGCAGTTCTTC

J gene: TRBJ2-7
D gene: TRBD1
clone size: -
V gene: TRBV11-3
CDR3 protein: CASSQNRGLQDEQYF
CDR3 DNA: TGTGCCAGCAGCCAAAACAGGGGGCTCCAAGACGAGCAGTACTTC

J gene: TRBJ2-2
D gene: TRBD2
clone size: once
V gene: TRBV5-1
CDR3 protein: CASSLAGRGANTGELFF
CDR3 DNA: TGCGCCAGCAGCTTGGCCGGGAGGGGGGCGAACACCGGGGAGCTGTTTTTT

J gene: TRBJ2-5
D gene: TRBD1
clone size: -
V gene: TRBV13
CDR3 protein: CASSSGQGEETQYF
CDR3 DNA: TGTGCCAGCAGCTCAGGACAGGGGGAAGAGACCCAGTACTTC

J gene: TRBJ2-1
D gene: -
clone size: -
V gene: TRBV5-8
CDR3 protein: CASSSGKGLGYNEQFF
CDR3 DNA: TGTGCCAGCAGCTCGGGGAAAGGGCTGGGATACAATGAGCAGTTCTTC

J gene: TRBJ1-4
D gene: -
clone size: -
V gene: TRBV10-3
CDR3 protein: CAISEGGVAAKLFF
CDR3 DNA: TGTGCCATCAGTGAAGGTGGGGTAGCGGCAAAACTGTTTTTT

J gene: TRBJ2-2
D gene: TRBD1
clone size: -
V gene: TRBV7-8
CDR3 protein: CASSTRTGSGELFF
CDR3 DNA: TGTGCCAGCAGCACAAGGACAGGGTCCGGGGAGCTGTTTTTT

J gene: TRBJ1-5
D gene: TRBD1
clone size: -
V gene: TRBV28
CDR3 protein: CASSLLEKQGAAQPQHF
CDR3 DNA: TGTGCCAGCAGTCTCTTGGAAAAACAGGGGGCGGCTCAGCCCCAGCATTTT

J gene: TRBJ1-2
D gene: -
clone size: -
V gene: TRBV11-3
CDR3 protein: CASSLGEEGSGYTF
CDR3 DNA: TGTGCCAGCAGCTTGGGCGAGGAGGGTTCTGGCTACACCTTC

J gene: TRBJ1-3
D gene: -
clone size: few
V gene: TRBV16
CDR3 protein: CASCAGNTIYF
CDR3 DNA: TGTGCCAGCTGCGCCGGAAACACCATATATTTT

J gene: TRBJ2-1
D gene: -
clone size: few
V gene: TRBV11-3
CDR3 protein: CASSLDRMGPYNEQFF
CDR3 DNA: TGTGCCAGCAGCTTAGATCGCATGGGCCCCTACAATGAGCAGTTCTTC

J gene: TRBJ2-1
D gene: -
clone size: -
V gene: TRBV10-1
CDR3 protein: CASSLDSSNEQFF
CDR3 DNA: TGCGCCAGCAGCCTGGACTCTTCCAATGAGCAGTTCTTC

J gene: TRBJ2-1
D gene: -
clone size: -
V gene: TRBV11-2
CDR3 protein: CASSSRILNEQFF
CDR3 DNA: TGTGCCAGCAGCAGCCGCATTTTGAATGAGCAGTTCTTC

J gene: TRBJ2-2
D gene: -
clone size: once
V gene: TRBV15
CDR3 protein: CATEEGDTGELFF
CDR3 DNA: TGTGCCACCGAAGAAGGAGACACCGGGGAGCTGTTTTTT

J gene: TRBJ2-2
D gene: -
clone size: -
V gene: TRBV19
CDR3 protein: CASSIPVAGPSTGELFF
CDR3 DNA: TGTGCCAGTAGTATTCCCGTCGCGGGGCCTTCCACCGGGGAGCTGTTTTTT